The rows below give T cell receptor beta chains drawn from one sample of a study of blood T cell repertoires in COVID-19. The repertoire was sequenced with immunoSEQ multiplex PCR; TCRdb's copy has only in-frame clones and lacks some. The sample includes a few hundred thousand clones, roughly nine tenths seen only once; the top ten take less than 20%. Sequencing was carried out using PBMCs or T cells enriched from blood (not recorded which). The receptor source for this set is a woman aged 30 to 39 who had recovered from COVID-19. The CDR3 runs from the conserved cysteine through the conserved F or W. D genes are given only for firm matches. A clone size is listed for some rows: how often the clone was seen (once, few, many), or a class if it is expanded.

>NA|TRBJ1-5|NA|TRBV19
CASRLQGWSNQPQHF
TGTGCCAGTAGGCTACAGGGATGGAGCAATCAGCCCCAGCATTTT
>NA|TRBJ1-6|NA|TRBV2
CASSGQGMSPLHF
TGTGCCAGCAGTGGGCAGGGGATGTCACCCCTCCACTTT
>NA|TRBJ2-3|NA|TRBV19
CASSKQDTDTQYF
TGTGCCAGTAGTAAGCAGGACACAGATACGCAGTATTTT
>TRBD1|TRBJ2-7|NA|TRBV27
CASSNYRGQSYEQYF
TGTGCCAGCAGTAACTACAGGGGGCAGTCCTACGAGCAGTACTTC
>TRBD1|TRBJ1-1|NA|TRBV24-1
CATSDGQGGDTEAFF
TGTGCCACCAGTGACGGACAGGGGGGGGACACTGAAGCTTTCTTT
>NA|TRBJ2-7|NA|TRBV25-1
CASSLRAEQYF
TGTGCCAGCAGTCTCAGGGCCGAGCAGTACTTC
>TRBD1|TRBJ1-2|NA|TRBV7-9
CASSLVALRDRGYGYTF
TGTGCCAGCAGCTTAGTAGCTCTCCGGGACAGGGGGTATGGCTACACCTTC
>NA|TRBJ1-5|NA|TRBV15
CATSRGVQGQSNQPQHF
TGTGCCACCAGCAGAGGTGTGCAGGGTCAGAGCAATCAGCCCCAGCATTTT
>TRBD1|TRBJ1-1|few|TRBV18
CASSSTGSRTEAFF
TGTGCCAGCTCATCGACAGGGAGTCGGACTGAAGCTTTCTTT
>NA|TRBJ1-1|NA|TRBV4-3
CASSQDFVNTEAFF
TGCGCCAGCAGCCAAGATTTCGTGAACACTGAAGCTTTCTTT
>NA|TRBJ2-2|NA|TRBV7-2
CASSLDLRLAGATGELFF
TGTGCCAGCAGCTTAGACCTGAGGTTGGCGGGGGCGACCGGGGAGCTGTTTTTT
>NA|TRBJ1-1|NA|TRBV12-2
CASRPPLGQSLPNTEAFF
TGTGCAAGTCGCCCTCCGCTGGGACAGAGTTTACCGAACACTGAAGCTTTCTTT
>TRBD1|TRBJ2-5|NA|TRBV7-3
CASSSPGQQETQYF
TGTGCCAGCAGCTCTCCGGGACAGCAAGAGACCCAGTACTTC
>TRBD2|TRBJ2-7|NA|TRBV3-1/TRBV3-2
CASSAWTSGRSREQYF
TGTGCCAGCAGCGCGTGGACTAGCGGGAGGTCCCGCGAGCAGTACTTC
>TRBD1|TRBJ2-1|few|TRBV6-5
CASSYSGTGGDNEQFF
TGTGCCAGCAGTTACTCTGGGACAGGGGGTGACAATGAGCAGTTCTTC
>NA|TRBJ2-2|NA|TRBV7-7
CASSLASTGELFF
TGTGCTAGCAGCTTAGCGTCGACCGGGGAGCTGTTTTTT
>NA|TRBJ1-3|NA|TRBV19
CASRRQDFSGNTIYF
TGTGCCAGCCGGAGACAGGATTTCTCTGGAAACACCATATATTTT
>NA|TRBJ2-5|once|TRBV7-3
CASSLAGGDWASQYF
TGTGCCAGCAGCTTAGCAGGAGGGGACTGGGCGTCCCAGTACTTC
>NA|TRBJ2-2|NA|TRBV2
CASSEFMFANTGELFF
TGTGCCAGCAGTGAGTTTATGTTCGCGAACACCGGGGAGCTGTTTTTT
>NA|TRBJ2-3|once|TRBV15
CATTGPSTDTQYF
TGTGCCACCACAGGGCCTAGCACAGATACGCAGTATTTT
>NA|TRBJ1-1|NA|TRBV6-4
CASSASLNTEAFF
TGTGCCAGCAGTGCTTCCTTGAACACTGAAGCTTTCTTT
>NA|TRBJ1-2|NA|TRBV27
CASSLRGGAGYGYTF
TGTGCCAGCAGTTTACGCGGGGGCGCGGGCTATGGCTACACCTTC
>TRBD2|TRBJ2-1|NA|TRBV7-2
CASSNDLAGGPKGYNEQFF
TGTGCCAGCAGCAATGACCTAGCGGGGGGTCCTAAGGGCTACAATGAGCAGTTCTTC
>NA|TRBJ2-5|NA|TRBV7-2
CASSDVRGLRETQYF
TGTGCCAGCAGCGACGTACGTGGACTACGAGAGACCCAGTACTTC
>NA|TRBJ1-5|NA|TRBV27
CASSLLAGMGNQPQHF
TGTGCCAGCAGTTTATTAGCAGGGATGGGCAATCAGCCCCAGCATTTT
>TRBD1|TRBJ2-2|NA|TRBV4-3
CASSHVTGTGAPGELFF
TGCGCCAGCAGCCATGTTACCGGGACAGGGGCCCCCGGGGAGCTGTTTTTT
>TRBD1|TRBJ2-5|NA|TRBV11-3
CASSDGTGRETQYF
TGTGCCAGCAGCGACGGGACAGGGCGAGAGACCCAGTACTTC
>NA|TRBJ2-1|NA|TRBV27
CASSLYVRQGGIRAANEQFF
TGTGCCAGCAGTTTATATGTCCGACAGGGAGGTATCAGGGCCGCAAATGAGCAGTTCTTC
>TRBD1|TRBJ2-7|few|TRBV4-2
CASSQDRQGFYEQYF
TGTGCCAGCAGCCAAGATCGACAGGGGTTCTACGAGCAGTACTTC
>TRBD1|TRBJ2-7|NA|TRBV4-1
CASSQGQGGWDEQYF
TGCGCCAGCAGCCAGGGACAGGGAGGTTGGGACGAGCAGTACTTC
>TRBD1|TRBJ2-5|NA|TRBV18
CASSPRTGIGETQYF
TGTGCCAGCTCACCCCGGACAGGAATAGGAGAGACCCAGTACTTC
>NA|TRBJ1-2|NA|TRBV11-2
CASSFAEMSGYTF
TGTGCCAGCAGCTTTGCGGAGATGTCTGGCTACACCTTC
>TRBD1|TRBJ2-3|NA|TRBV5-4
CASSHGGQDTDTQYF
TGTGCCAGCAGCCATGGGGGACAGGACACAGATACGCAGTATTTT
>NA|TRBJ2-3|NA|TRBV6-6
CASSPRMGTESTDTQYF
TGTGCCAGCAGTCCCAGGATGGGTACAGAGAGCACAGATACGCAGTATTTT
>TRBD2|TRBJ2-3|NA|TRBV6-5
CASSYGLAGSTDTQYF
TGTGCCAGCAGTTATGGACTAGCGGGGAGCACAGATACGCAGTATTTT
>TRBD1|TRBJ1-5|NA|TRBV2
CASSDRTGNQPQHF
TGTGCCAGCAGTGATCGGACAGGGAATCAGCCCCAGCATTTT
>TRBD2|TRBJ2-5|NA|TRBV11-1
CASSLEAGGGETQYF
TGTGCCAGCAGCTTAGAAGCGGGGGGTGGTGAGACCCAGTACTTC
>NA|TRBJ2-3|NA|TRBV12-3/TRBV12-4
CANTHRGTDTQYF
TGTGCCAACACACACAGGGGCACAGATACGCAGTATTTT
>TRBD2|TRBJ2-5|NA|TRBV7-3
CASSLGGGYQETQYF
TGTGCCAGCAGCTTAGGCGGGGGTTACCAAGAGACCCAGTACTTC
>TRBD2|TRBJ2-7|NA|TRBV5-1
CASSPSGRSYEQYF
TGCGCCAGCAGCCCTAGCGGGAGAAGCTACGAGCAGTACTTC
>NA|TRBJ2-3|NA|TRBV24-1
CATSDASRRTDTQYF
TGTGCCACCAGTGACGCCTCGCGGCGCACAGATACGCAGTATTTT
>TRBD1|TRBJ2-7|NA|TRBV24-1
CATSDPRQGAREQYF
TGTGCCACCAGTGACCCCAGACAGGGGGCGCGGGAGCAGTACTTC
>NA|TRBJ1-4|NA|TRBV7-9
CATPQDSGSWANEKLFF
TGTGCCACCCCGCAGGATAGTGGTTCTTGGGCTAATGAAAAACTGTTTTTT
>NA|TRBJ2-7|NA|TRBV6-5
CASSYGRWDSEQYF
TGTGCCAGCAGTTACGGACGTTGGGACTCCGAGCAGTACTTC
>NA|TRBJ2-7|once|TRBV28
CASSFLQAYEQYF
TGTGCCAGCAGTTTTTTACAGGCCTACGAGCAGTACTTC
>NA|TRBJ2-3|NA|TRBV11-2
CASSLAGTDTQYF
TGTGCCAGCAGCTTAGCGGGAACTGATACGCAGTATTTT
>TRBD1|TRBJ2-7|NA|TRBV7-2
CASSFTGAPSYEQYF
TGTGCCAGCAGCTTCACAGGGGCACCCTCCTACGAGCAGTACTTC
>TRBD1|TRBJ1-2|NA|TRBV30
CAWRGQGASYTF
TGTGCCTGGAGAGGACAGGGGGCAAGCTACACCTTC
>NA|TRBJ1-5|NA|TRBV18
CASSLSGPNQPQHF
TGTGCCAGCTCACTTTCAGGGCCCAATCAGCCCCAGCATTTT
>TRBD1|TRBJ2-7|NA|TRBV11-3
CASSSPDRLNEQYF
TGTGCCAGCAGCTCGCCGGACAGGTTGAACGAGCAGTACTTC
>NA|TRBJ1-3|NA|TRBV7-9
CASSPPRGGSGNTIYF
TGTGCCAGCAGCCCGCCCCGGGGAGGGTCTGGAAACACCATATATTTT
>NA|TRBJ2-3|NA|TRBV5-1
CASSLEDTQYF
TGCGCCAGCAGCCTAGAAGATACGCAGTATTTT
>TRBD1|TRBJ2-7|NA|TRBV19
CASSIKQGPYEQYF
TGTGCCAGTAGTATTAAACAGGGGCCCTACGAGCAGTACTTC